This T cell receptor (beta chain) was captured in a study of memory CD4+ T cells and cytomegalovirus serostatus. Study-level points and caveats: About 40% of the roughly 160 known CMV-associated TCRbeta sequences appeared in CD4+ memory.

The CDR3 sequence is 16 residues long. CDR1 is LNHDA and CDR2 is SQIVND in the germline V gene (reference sequence). V lost 8 bases to trimming and J lost 2 bases; unmatched junction nucleotides: 8. This clone was recorded a few times. Its antigen is undetermined. Profiling relied on immunoSEQ multiplex PCR, and the TCRdb table lists in-frame clones only, not all of them. The sample lists under 75,000 clones; about three quarters were seen once. The sort gate was single viable CD3+CD4+CD8-CD45RO+ cells for memory CD4+ T cells. This chain links TRBV19 with TRBJ1-6, with 8 bases aligning to TRBD1. The material sequenced was memory CD4+ T cells from blood. The TCR comes from an adult in good health and CMV-seronegative. Some clones in this sample may be carry-over from other donors' samples. The CDR3 is CASRSGTGAYNSPLHF. CDR3 nucleotides: TGTGCCAGTCGCTCCGGGACAGGAGCCTATAATTCACCCCTCCACTTT. Using reference TRBV19 and TRBJ1-6 for the parts outside the CDR3, the full variable domain is DGGITQSPKYLFRKEGQNVTLSCEQNLNHDAMYWYRQDPGQGLRLIYYSQIVNDFQKGDIAEGYSVSREKKESFPLTVTSAQKNPTAFYLCASRSGTGAYNSPLHFGNGTRLTVT.